This paragraph reports one T cell receptor beta chain. This entry belongs to a study of monozygotic twins with inflammatory bowel disease. Approximately 3,600 ng of total RNA went into each TCR library. Eight distinct reactions (per sample) were used to make the cDNA. TCRdb reprocessed the 5' RACE reads and keeps a single row for each CDR3 protein, giving no DNA. The data include a few hundred thousand distinct CDR3 sequences; the top ten clones carry 2% to 3%. Sequenced input: blood. The receptor was isolated from a human donor with ulcerative colitis or Crohn's disease, or a healthy co-twin of an affected twin (not recorded which).

CDR3 amino acids: CSAFSGTPSSPLHF. V is TRBV20-1 and J is TRBJ1-6; no DNA is available, so the TRBD1 call from TCRdb remains unchecked. Germline CDR1 and CDR2: DFQATT and SNEGSKA (reference sequence). This CDR3 comprises 14 residues.